This T cell receptor (beta chain) comes out of a study of T cells after yellow fever vaccination. Study details: Fractions with few cells were prepared using SMART-Seq v4 Ultra Low Input.

The CDR3 spans 15 residues. Trimming cost V 6 bases and J 4 bases, with 15 bases left between them. Germline CDR1 is MNHEY and CDR2 is SVGAGI. TCRdb called the 5' RACE reads again in MiXCR, with one record for every CDR3 protein. The table lists under 300,000 distinct CDR3 sequences, about 7% of them singletons, with roughly 0.93% in the top ten. The gene calls are TRBV6-5 and TRBJ1-4; possible D gene TRBD1, 5 bases. Sequencing used CD4+ T cells sorted from PBMCs, obtained 15 days after the yellow fever booster vaccination. The sequence derives from a young man who received the YFV17D yellow fever vaccine. The CDR3 loop is CASSYSGAVNEKLFF. The CDR3 DNA sequence: TGTGCCAGCAGCTATTCCGGGGCGGTTAATGAAAAACTGTTTTTT.